Listed here are 25 T cell receptor beta chains from one sample, sequenced in a study of blood T cell repertoires in COVID-19. This table comes from immunoSEQ multiplex PCR, and its TCRdb copy is limited to in-frame clones, with some not included. In the table there are 200,000 to 300,000 clones, about 80% of which are singletons. The sample consisted of peripheral blood. Receptors originate from a woman of 80 years or more with acute or convalescent COVID-19.

The chain couples TRBV23-1 to TRBJ1-1, with D uncertain. Being an ORF, TRBV23-1 has a function that is uncertain. V gave up 4 bases and J gave up 3 bases, with 6 bases separating them. The CDR3 runs to 12 residues. Here the CDR3 DNA reads TGCGCCAGCAGTCTAGTGCACACTGAAGCTTTCTTT. It encodes CASSLVHTEAFF.

This sequence joins TRBV2 and TRBJ1-1; 7 bases align to TRBD1. Germline V CDR1 and CDR2: SNHLY, FYNNEI. This CDR3 contains 13 residues. J lost 9 bases, V lost 6 bases, and 10 bases had no gene match. CDR3 bases: TGTGCCAGCAGGATAAACAGGGGTCCTAAAGCTTTCTTT. Protein product: CASRINRGPKAFF.

The chain combines TRBV10-3 with TRBJ1-6, with D possibly matching TRBD1 (6 bases). V lost 3 bases and J 7 bases, leaving 16 bases between the germline ends. CDR1 is ENHRY and CDR2 is SYGVKD in the germline V gene. The CDR3 length is 16 residues. CDR3 loop: CAISDPGTTTNSPLHF. CDR3 DNA: TGTGCCATCAGTGACCCCGGGACAACGACCAATTCACCCCTCCACTTT.

This clone occurred once. The chain combines TRBV3-1 (or the pseudogene TRBV3-2) with TRBJ2-2, with a possible D match to TRBD2 (6 bases). The CDR3 extends over 17 amino acids. Looked up from germline, CDR1 is LGHDT and CDR2 is YNNKEL (reference sequence). V was shortened by 0 bases and J by 3 bases, with 14 bases between the two germline ends. The chain's CDR3 is CASSQDKSGLYTGELFF. The CDR3 bases are TGTGCCAGCAGCCAAGACAAAAGCGGGCTCTACACCGGGGAGCTGTTTTTT.

V and J are TRBV5-5 and TRBJ1-1; D unresolved. V gave up 2 bases and J gave up 0 bases, with 5 bases separating them. The CDR3 runs to 13 residues. Germline V gene data show CDR1 as SGHKS and CDR2 as YYEKEE (reference sequence). CDR3 region: CASSFVVNTEAFF. The CDR3 DNA reads as TGTGCCAGCAGCTTTGTAGTGAACACTGAAGCTTTCTTT.

The chain recombines TRBV6-1 with TRBJ1-2; tentatively, D is TRBD1 (5 bases). The V end was cut by 1 base, the J end by 8 bases, with 14 bases between. The CDR3 covers 14 residues. From germline, CDR1 is MNHNS and CDR2 SASEGT. The CDR3 bases are TGTGCCAGCAGTGAAGAGGGCGCCCAGGGAGGCTACACCTTC. It translates to CASSEEGAQGGYTF.

This clone was counted only a few times. The gene calls are TRBV12-3 or TRBV12-4 and TRBJ2-3; D is perhaps TRBD1 (5 bases). The CDR3 length is 13 residues. V was clipped by 1 base and J by 6 bases, with 8 bases between them. CDR3 coding DNA: TGTGCCAGCAGTTTAGGCAGGGCGGATACGCAGTATTTT. This sequence encodes CASSLGRADTQYF.

The chain employs TRBV11-2 and TRBJ1-5, with 8 nucleotides matching TRBD1. Trimming removed 5 bases from V and 7 bases from J; junction bases left unmatched: 7. CDR1 is SGHAT and CDR2 is FQNNGV in the germline V gene. This CDR3 is built from 14 residues. The CDR3 nucleotides read TGTGCCAGCAGCAGGACAGGGTTAGGGCAGCCCCAGCATTTT. Translated, it gives CASSRTGLGQPQHF.

The genes are TRBV29-1 and TRBJ2-7; unclear D gene. Germline CDR1 reads SQVTM; CDR2 reads ANQGSEA. The V and J ends lost 4 bases and 0 bases respectively, with 7 bases between them. The CDR3 totals 12 residues. CDR3 loop: CSVVKSSYEQYF. CDR3 DNA sequence: TGCAGCGTTGTCAAGAGCTCCTACGAGCAGTACTTC.

This clone was counted a single time. This chain joins TRBV18 and TRBJ1-1, with D possibly being TRBD1 (6 bases). This CDR3 is built from 13 residues. The V end lost 6 bases, the J end lost 3 bases, and 11 bases lay between the germline ends. Germline lookup yields CDR1 KGHSH and CDR2 LQKENI. The CDR3: CASSEQGYTEAFF. The CDR3 DNA sequence: TGTGCCAGCTCCGAACAGGGCTACACTGAAGCTTTCTTT.

CDR3 bases: TGTGCCAGCTCACCAAAGGGACAGGGAAATCTCGGCGGGGAGCTGTTTTTT. Encoded protein: CASSPKGQGNLGGELFF. The chain employs TRBV18 and TRBJ2-2, with TRBD1 matching 9 bases. Germline V gene lookup returns CDR1 KGHSH and CDR2 LQKENI. The CDR3 contains 17 residues. V was pared by 2 bases and J by 7 bases, with 11 bases of the junction left unmatched.

This clone was seen more than once but under ten times. The chain uses TRBV14 and TRBJ1-2; D might be TRBD1 (5 bases). V was clipped by 4 bases and J by 3 bases, with 12 bases between them. Germline V CDR1 and CDR2: SGHDN, FVKESK. The CDR3 length is 14 residues. CDR3 residues: CASSPRRGYYGYTF. CDR3 bases: TGTGCCAGCAGCCCCCGGAGGGGATACTATGGCTACACCTTC. Full variable domain (missing parts from reference TRBV14 and TRBJ1-2): EAGVTQFPSHSVIEKGQTVTLRCDPISGHDNLYWYRRVMGKEIKFLLHFVKESKQDESGMPNNRFLAERTGGTYSTLKVQPAELEDSGVYFCASSPRRGYYGYTFGSGTRLTVV.

The chain recombines TRBV18 with TRBJ2-2; D perhaps matches TRBD2 (5 bases). Germline CDR1 and CDR2: KGHSH and LQKENI. The CDR3 covers 15 residues. Trimming stripped 1 base from V and 2 bases from J, with 8 bases between. In DNA form, the CDR3 reads TGTGCCAGCTCACCACGCAGCGGTAACACCGGGGAGCTGTTTTTT. Its translation is CASSPRSGNTGELFF.

The gene calls are TRBV3-1 (or the pseudogene TRBV3-2) and TRBJ2-3; maybe TRBD1 (6 bases). Trimming left V 1 base short and J 3 bases short, with 14 bases between. The germline gives CDR1 LGHDT, CDR2 YNNKEL (reference sequence). The CDR3 is 16 residues long. The CDR3 loop reads CASSQGGRAGTDTQYF. CDR3 DNA sequence: TGTGCCAGCAGCCAAGGGGGGCGGGCCGGGACAGATACGCAGTATTTT.

This chain connects TRBV6-5 to TRBJ1-2, with TRBD1 identical over 9 bases. Germline V CDR1 and CDR2: MNHEY, SVGAGI. After removal of 5 bases from V and 6 bases from J, the junction contained 7 bases not matched to a gene. The CDR3 contains 14 residues. CDR3 sequence reads: CASSPGTGFDGYTF. The DNA of the CDR3 is TGTGCCAGCAGTCCCGGGACAGGGTTTGATGGCTACACCTTC.

The V call is TRBV18, the J call TRBJ2-7, with 10 positions matching TRBD2. Germline V gene sequence: CDR1 KGHSH, CDR2 LQKENI. The length of the CDR3 is 16 residues. The J segment lost 1 base and the V segment lost 1 base, leaving 4 bases of the junction unmatched. The CDR3 nucleotides are TGTGCCAGCTCACCACGATCAGCGGGAGGGTCCTACGAGCAGTACTTC. This gives the protein CASSPRSAGGSYEQYF.

The chain employs TRBV18 and TRBJ1-3; D remains unclear. The CDR3 has 14 amino acids. V lost 5 bases and J lost 0, with 8 bases in between. Germline lookup yields CDR1 KGHSH and CDR2 LQKENI. The CDR3 nucleotides read TGTGCCAGCTCAGCAGGAAACTCTGGAAACACCATATATTTT. Protein sequence: CASSAGNSGNTIYF. The full variable domain, its missing parts supplied by reference TRBV18 and TRBJ1-3, is NAGVMQNPRHLVRRRGQEARLRCSPMKGHSHVYWYRQLPEEGLKFMVYLQKENIIDESGMPKERFSAEFPKEGPSILRIQQVVRGDSAAYFCASSAGNSGNTIYFGEGSWLTVV.

V and J are TRBV2 and TRBJ2-2; D unresolved. CDR3 length: 12 residues. V was trimmed by 4 bases and J by 4 bases, leaving 4 bases between them. Germline V gene sequence: CDR1 SNHLY, CDR2 FYNNEI. This CDR3 reads CASSALTGELFF. The CDR3 DNA sequence: TGTGCCAGCAGTGCTCTCACCGGGGAGCTGTTTTTT.

The genes are TRBV7-2 and TRBJ1-1, with 9 nucleotides matching TRBD1. CDR1 is SGHTA, CDR2 FQGNSA, per germline. The CDR3 runs 15 residues. The V and J ends lost 5 bases and 2 bases, in that order; junction bases with no gene match: 6. The CDR3: CASSVTGGVNTEAFF. In DNA form, the CDR3 reads TGTGCCAGCAGCGTTACAGGGGGCGTCAACACTGAAGCTTTCTTT.

The genes are TRBV4-2 and TRBJ2-1; 10 positions agree with TRBD2. V was clipped by 2 bases and J by 5 bases; unmatched bases: 6. This CDR3 spans 16 amino acids. Per germline, CDR1 LGHNA and CDR2 YNFKEQ. The DNA of the CDR3 is TGTGCCAGCAGCCAAATTCTAGCGGGAGCCAACAATGAGCAGTTCTTC. Amino acids: CASSQILAGANNEQFF.

This chain connects TRBV4-3 to TRBJ1-3; D not resolved. The CDR3 has 17 residues. Trimming pared 1 base from V and 0 bases from J, leaving 13 bases between. Germline lookup yields CDR1 LGHNA and CDR2 YSLEER. The CDR3 region is CASSQASQAFSGNTIYF. CDR3 bases: TGCGCCAGCAGCCAAGCATCCCAGGCGTTCTCTGGAAACACCATATATTTT.

This clone occurred once. The chain combines TRBV5-4 with TRBJ2-2, with a possible D match to TRBD2 (5 bases). The CDR3 runs 16 residues. Germline V CDR1 and CDR2: SGHNT, YYREEE (reference sequence). The V end was cut by 4 bases, the J end by 4 bases, with 17 bases between. The chain's CDR3 is CASSPGTRGFTGELFF. The CDR3 nucleotides are TGTGCCAGCAGCCCTGGTACAAGAGGGTTCACCGGGGAGCTGTTTTTT. The variable domain in full, with the rest retrieved from reference TRBV5-4 and TRBJ2-2, is ETGVTQSPTHLIKTRGQQVTLRCSSQSGHNTVSWYQQALGQGPQFIFQYYREEENGRGNFPPRFSGLQFPNYSSELNVNALELDDSALYLCASSPGTRGFTGELFFGEGSRLTVL.

The DNA of the CDR3 is TGTGCCAGCAGCTTAGCCAAGGCTAGGGAGCAGTACTTC. Protein sequence: CASSLAKAREQYF. The chain recombines TRBV7-2 with TRBJ2-7, with D uncertain. Trimming took 0 bases from V and 7 from J, leaving 10 bases between them. Looked up from germline, CDR1 is SGHTA and CDR2 is FQGNSA. This CDR3 comprises 13 residues.

This rearrangement joins TRBV15 to TRBJ1-3; D uncertain. The CDR3 has 14 amino acids. CDR1 and CDR2 from the germline V gene are LNHNV and YYDKDF (reference sequence). Trimming pared 1 base from V and 0 bases from J, leaving 4 bases between. The CDR3 bases are TGTGCCACCAGCAGAGTTCGCTCTGGAAACACCATATATTTT. Its translation is CATSRVRSGNTIYF.

Here the CDR3 DNA reads TGTGCCAGCAGTGATCAGCGGTTCACCGGGGAGCTGTTTTTT. Translating gives CASSDQRFTGELFF. This chain connects TRBV25-1 to TRBJ2-2, with D possibly being TRBD2 (5 bases). The V gene's germline CDR1 is MGHDK and CDR2 SYGVNS. V was clipped by 3 bases and J by 4 bases, with 9 bases between them. This CDR3 has 14 amino acids.